Reported below is one T cell receptor beta chain. Germline values: CDR1 SNHLY, CDR2 FYNNEI. V was shortened by 5 bases and J by 3 bases, with 19 bases between the two germline ends. The CDR3 covers 16 residues. The data were obtained in a study of Graves' ophthalmopathy and Graves' hyperthyroidism. RNA transcripts were the template, and TCR beta CDR3 regions were amplified from them. Second-round multiplex PCR came after first-round RT-PCR with HTBI primers. Each CDR3 protein gets one entry after TCRdb re-called the multiplex PCR reads with MiXCR. The sample yields hundreds of thousands of distinct CDR3 sequences, approximately 21% seen once.

Sequencing was carried out using peripheral blood. This clonotype was sampled from a woman aged 45-65 years with Graves' ophthalmopathy. The chain combines TRBV2 with TRBJ1-1; D possibly corresponds to TRBD1 (6 bases). The CDR3 is CASSPSSGGGDTEAFF. CDR3 coding DNA: TGTGCCAGCAGTCCCTCCTCCGGGGGCGGTGACACTGAAGCTTTCTTT.